This T cell receptor (beta chain) came from a study of T cell repertoires in cytomegalovirus infection. MiXCR, run by TCRdb on the reads, gives a single entry per CDR3 protein. The sample consists of about 300,000 distinct CDR3 sequences, about 8.8% of them appearing once. Germline-derived CDR1 and CDR2 are MDHEN and SYDVKM. This CDR3 has 15 residues. Unmatched junction bases numbered 3, after V lost 2 bases and J lost 3 bases. The table lists this clonotype with many counts. This TCR was sampled from a human donor in good health (CMV status not recorded). Some clones in this sample may be carry-over from other donors' samples. The sample comprised PBMCs. This chain uses TRBV28 with TRBJ2-7; the match to TRBD1 covers 11 bases. The CDR3 is CASSLGQGAYYEQYV. Here the CDR3 DNA reads TGTGCCAGCAGTTTAGGACAGGGGGCGTACTACGAGCAGTACGTC.